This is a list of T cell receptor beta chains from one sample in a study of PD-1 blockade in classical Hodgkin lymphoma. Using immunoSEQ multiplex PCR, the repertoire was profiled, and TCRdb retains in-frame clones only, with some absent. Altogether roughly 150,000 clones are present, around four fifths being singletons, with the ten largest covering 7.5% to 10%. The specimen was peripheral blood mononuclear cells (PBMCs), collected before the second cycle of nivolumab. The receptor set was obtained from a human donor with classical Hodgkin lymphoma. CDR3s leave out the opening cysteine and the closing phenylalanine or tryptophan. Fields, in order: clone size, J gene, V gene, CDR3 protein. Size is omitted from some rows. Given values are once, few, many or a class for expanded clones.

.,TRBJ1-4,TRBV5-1,ASSPGGRTPEKLF
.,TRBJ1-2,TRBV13,ASSLGPPFRYGYT
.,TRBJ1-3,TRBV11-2,ASSTHRGPGNTIY
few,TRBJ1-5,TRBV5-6,ASSLLGSGNQPQH
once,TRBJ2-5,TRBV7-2,ASSFSGAETQY
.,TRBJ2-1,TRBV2,AGRTSGTNEQF
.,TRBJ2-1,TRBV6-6,ASSYGQSSYNEQF
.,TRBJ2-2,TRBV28,ASRPGRPSGELF
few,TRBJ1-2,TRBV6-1,ASSERGPNYGYT
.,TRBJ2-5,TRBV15,ATSQGWETQY
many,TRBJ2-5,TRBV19,ASSIDARGGRETQY
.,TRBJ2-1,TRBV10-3,ATQKRASSYNEQF
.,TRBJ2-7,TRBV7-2,ASSKPRWEGTYEQY
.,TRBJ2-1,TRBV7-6,ASSSGGGSFSYNEQF
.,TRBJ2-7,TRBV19,ASSLLAGGPSYEQY
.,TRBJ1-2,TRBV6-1,ASSSDRENNYGYT
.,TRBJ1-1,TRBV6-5,ASSYSGGASTEAF
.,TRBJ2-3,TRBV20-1,SGAGKDTQY
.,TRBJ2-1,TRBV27,ASSLRASGSYNEQF
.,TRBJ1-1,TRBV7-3,ASSWDRNTEAF